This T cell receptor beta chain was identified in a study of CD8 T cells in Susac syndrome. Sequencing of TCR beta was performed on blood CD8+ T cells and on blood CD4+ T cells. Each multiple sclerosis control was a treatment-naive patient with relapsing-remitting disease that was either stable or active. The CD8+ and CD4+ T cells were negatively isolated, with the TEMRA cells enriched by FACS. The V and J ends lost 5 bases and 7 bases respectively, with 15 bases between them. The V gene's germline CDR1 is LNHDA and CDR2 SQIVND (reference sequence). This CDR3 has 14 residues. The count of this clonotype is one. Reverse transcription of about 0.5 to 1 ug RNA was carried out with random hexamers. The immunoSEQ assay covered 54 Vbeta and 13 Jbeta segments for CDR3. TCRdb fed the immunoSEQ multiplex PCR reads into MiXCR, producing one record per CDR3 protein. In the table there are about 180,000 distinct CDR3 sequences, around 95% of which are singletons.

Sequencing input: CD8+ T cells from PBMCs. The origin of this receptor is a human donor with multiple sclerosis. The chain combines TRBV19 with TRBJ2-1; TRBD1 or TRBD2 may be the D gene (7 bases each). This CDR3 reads CASSPRQGGNEQFF. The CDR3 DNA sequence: TGTGCCAGTAGTCCCCGACAGGGAGGGAATGAGCAGTTCTTC.